The next 5 T cell receptor beta chains were all read from a single sample in a study of T-cell reconstitution after alpha-beta-depleted transplantation in children. The library targeted TCRbeta and was prepared with unique molecular identifiers. TCRdb redid the calling of the PCR reads with MiXCR, one entry per CDR3 protein. Among 200,000 to 250,000 distinct CDR3 sequences listed, approximately 9.5% were seen once. The specimen comprised PBMCs from the stem cell graft donor, sampled from the stem cell graft. These receptors all come from a human donor who donated a stem cell graft to a child with acute lymphoblastic leukemia.

This clonotype was counted a few times. The CDR3 DNA reads TGTGCCAGCAGTTACTCGCCCGGGAGAGGGGATTACTACGAGCAGTACTTC. Translating gives CASSYSPGRGDYYEQYF. This chain connects TRBV6-5 to TRBJ2-7, with D possibly TRBD2 on 6 matching bases. V was shortened by 0 bases and J by 3 bases, with 18 bases between the two germline ends. The CDR3 contains 17 residues. The germline V gene encodes CDR1 MNHEY and CDR2 SVGAGI.

J is TRBJ2-7 and V is TRBV20-1; TRBD1 matches 10 bases. Germline V CDR1 and CDR2: DFQATT, SNEGSKA (reference sequence). The CDR3 runs 15 residues. V trimming: 5 bases; J trimming: 0 bases; junction bases outside the gene matches: 7. The CDR3 loop reads CSAGTGTGDSYEQYF. The CDR3 region has the DNA TGCAGTGCTGGAACCGGGACAGGGGACTCCTACGAGCAGTACTTC.

This clonotype appeared a few times. J is TRBJ2-5 and V is TRBV12-3 or TRBV12-4; 12 bases line up with TRBD2. The CDR3 sequence is 16 residues long. V was clipped by 7 bases and J by 4 bases; unmatched bases: 10. The CDR3 spells CASNLAGGRSIETQYF. Written as DNA, the CDR3 is TGTGCCAGCAACCTAGCGGGGGGGCGTTCGATAGAGACCCAGTACTTC.

This chain joins TRBV29-1 and TRBJ2-1, with D possibly being TRBD1 (5 bases). Germline assignment: CDR1 SQVTM and CDR2 ANQGSEA. The CDR3 covers 12 residues. The ends were cut back, 7 bases at V and 4 bases at J, with 11 bases in the middle. In DNA, the CDR3 is TGCAGCGAGGGGCAACAGTACAATGAGCAGTTCTTC. It codes for CSEGQQYNEQFF.

The V call is TRBV6-2 or TRBV6-3, the J call TRBJ2-7; D possibly corresponds to TRBD1 (6 bases). This CDR3 is built from 15 residues. Germline V gene sequence: CDR1 MNHEY, CDR2 SVGEGT. V was trimmed by 0 bases and J by 2 bases, leaving 11 bases between them. In DNA, the CDR3 is TGTGCCAGCAGTTACTCGAACAGGGACACCTACGAGCAGTACTTC. This sequence encodes CASSYSNRDTYEQYF.